This T cell receptor beta chain was sequenced for a study of T cell responses to AZD1222 COVID-19 vaccine (dated by TCRdb to 2020 to 2023). Regarding the study in general: A total of around 240 trial participants underwent TCR sequencing, of whom around 210 had received two doses of AZD1222 and about 25 had received two doses of the MenACWY control vaccine. Trial participants were enrolled by age into 18-55, 56-69 and 70-plus year subgroups, with around 150, 28 and 57 TCR-sequenced participants respectively.

The CDR3 regions of human TCRbeta chains were subjected to immunosequencing. The paper's data handling went like this. TCRs in the repertoires were matched against a reference library of SARS-CoV-2-specific TCRs that had been generated with the MIRA antigen-specificity platform. Breadth was defined as the fraction of unique TCRs that were SARS-CoV-2-associated, and depth was defined as the fraction of total T cells that were SARS-CoV-2-associated. Each spike-specific TCR was assigned to its reactive spike region and to a CD4 or CD8 class using the MIRA data. Log10-transformed breadth and depth values were compared by one-way ANOVA with Sidak's multiple comparisons tests. In its TCRdb copy, this immuneACCESS table keeps in-frame sequences only and misses some clones. Where compared with another copy, unresolved V genes explain less than half of these, and the others have no known cause. That table supplies the V and J calls and clone size; D and trimming were determined from the DNA. This sample gives 150,000 to 250,000 clones in total; over 85% of them show up just once. The ten largest clonotypes hold approximately 1% of the sample.

In light of the paper, this sample's time point label describes: about 28 days (+/-7) after the second vaccine dose. AZD1222 recipients given second doses at about 4 weeks or at about 12 weeks were pooled, since spike-specific TCR depth and breadth were not found to differ between the two schedules. Samples from vaccinated people were obtained from the UK trials COV001 and COV002, which included a single-blind randomized controlled phase 2/3 trial of AZD1222 (ChAdOx1 nCoV-19) in healthy adults. Trial participant PBMC samples were collected at day 0 and day 28 after the second dose for TCRbeta chain sequencing. What the study reported, not specific to this receptor: The 56-69-year group was small, and its depth increase did not reach significance, likely because of low power. After two AZD1222 doses, spike-specific TCR breadth and depth were significantly higher than at day 0 and than in MenACWY recipients. Reportedly, close to half of the unique spike-specific TCRs recognized epitopes lying outside the regions that are mutated in the B.1.351 and B.1.1.7 variants. No day 14 peak-response samples were available, so repertoires were characterized only after the peak T cell response. Participants were mostly white British and included more females than males, and it was suggested by the authors that clonal diversity may have been underestimated. The vaccine-associated CD4 TCRs covered the entire spike protein, and the dominant responses fell in regions 160-218 and 743-854. Conclusions about previously exposed vaccinees are limited because only six or seven AZD1222 recipients were SARS-CoV-2 seropositive at baseline.

V loses 4 bases of germline sequence and J loses 1 base, and the interval between the two ends is 14 bases. CDR1 and CDR2 were assigned from the germline V gene as SGHRS and YFSETQ. Spanning cysteine to phenylalanine, the CDR3 consists of 15 amino acids. The DNA shown is the 45-base CDR3, in frame from base 1. With respect to this clone: The antigen it binds to is not known. No base quality information exists; no much larger clone differs at one position.

Source: peripheral blood, taken 28 days after the second AZD1222 dose. The sequence is built from TRBV5-1 and TRBJ1-1, with TRBD1 perhaps the D gene, on 6 matching bases. This clonotype was sampled from an adult who received the AZD1222 COVID-19 vaccine. CDR3 sequence: CASSPDGGSNTEAFF. The DNA sequence is given as TGCGCCAGCAGCCCAGACGGGGGCTCGAACACTGAAGCTTTCTTT.